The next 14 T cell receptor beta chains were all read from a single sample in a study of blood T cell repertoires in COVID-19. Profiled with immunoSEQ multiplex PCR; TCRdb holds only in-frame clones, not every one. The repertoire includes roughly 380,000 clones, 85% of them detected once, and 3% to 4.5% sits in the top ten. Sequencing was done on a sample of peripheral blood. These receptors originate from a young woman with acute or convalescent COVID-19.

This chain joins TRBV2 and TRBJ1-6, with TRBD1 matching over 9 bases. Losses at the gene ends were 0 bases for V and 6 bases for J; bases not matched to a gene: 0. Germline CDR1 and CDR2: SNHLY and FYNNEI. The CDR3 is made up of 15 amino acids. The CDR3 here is CASSEATGGNSPLHF. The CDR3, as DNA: TGTGCCAGCAGTGAAGCGACAGGGGGTAATTCACCCCTCCACTTT.

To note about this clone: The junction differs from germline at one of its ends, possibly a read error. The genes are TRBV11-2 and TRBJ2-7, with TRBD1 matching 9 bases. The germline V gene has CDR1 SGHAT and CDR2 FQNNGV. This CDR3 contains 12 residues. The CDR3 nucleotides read TGTGCCAGCAGCTCAACCGGGACAGGGCCCAACTTC. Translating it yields CASSSTGTGPNF. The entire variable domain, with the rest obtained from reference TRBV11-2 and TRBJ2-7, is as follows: EAGVAQSPRYKIIEKRQSVAFWCNPISGHATLYWYQQILGQGPKLLIQFQNNGVVDDSQLPKDRFSAERLKGVDSTLKIQPAKLEDSAVYLCASSSTGTGPNFGPGTRLTVT.

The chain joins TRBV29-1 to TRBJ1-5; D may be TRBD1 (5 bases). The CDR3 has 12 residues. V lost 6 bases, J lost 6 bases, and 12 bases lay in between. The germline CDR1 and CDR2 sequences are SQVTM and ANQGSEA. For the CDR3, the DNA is TGCAGCGTAGGGGATATTGGTCAGCCCCAGCATTTT. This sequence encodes CSVGDIGQPQHF.

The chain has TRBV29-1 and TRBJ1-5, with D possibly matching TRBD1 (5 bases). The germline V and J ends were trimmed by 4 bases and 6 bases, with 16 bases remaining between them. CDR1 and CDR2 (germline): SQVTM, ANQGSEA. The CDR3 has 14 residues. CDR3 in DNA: TGCAGCGTTGGAGGCCAGGGCGGAAGTCAGCCCCAGCATTTT. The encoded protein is CSVGGQGGSQPQHF.

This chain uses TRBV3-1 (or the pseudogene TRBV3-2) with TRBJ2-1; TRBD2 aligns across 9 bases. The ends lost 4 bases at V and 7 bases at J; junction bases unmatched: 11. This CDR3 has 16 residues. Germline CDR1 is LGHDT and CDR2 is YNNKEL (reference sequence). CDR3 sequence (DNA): TGTGCCAGCAGCCCCCCCGGAGCGGGGGGCGAAAATGAGCAGTTCTTC. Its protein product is CASSPPGAGGENEQFF.

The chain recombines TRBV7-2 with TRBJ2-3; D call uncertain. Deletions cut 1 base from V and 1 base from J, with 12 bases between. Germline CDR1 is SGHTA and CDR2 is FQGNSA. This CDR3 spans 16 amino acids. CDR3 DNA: TGTGCCAGCAGCTTAGGAGGCTGGTATCGCACAGATACGCAGTATTTT. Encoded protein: CASSLGGWYRTDTQYF.

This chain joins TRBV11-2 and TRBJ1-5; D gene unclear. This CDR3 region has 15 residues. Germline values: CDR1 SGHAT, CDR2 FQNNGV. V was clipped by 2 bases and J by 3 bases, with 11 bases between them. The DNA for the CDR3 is TGTGCCAGCAGCTTAAACAGCAGATACAATCAGCCCCAGCATTTT. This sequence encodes CASSLNSRYNQPQHF.

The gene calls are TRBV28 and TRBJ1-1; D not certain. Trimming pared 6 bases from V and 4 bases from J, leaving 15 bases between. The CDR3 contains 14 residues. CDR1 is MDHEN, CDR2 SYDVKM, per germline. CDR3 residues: CASSSEGRTTEAFF. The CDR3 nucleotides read TGTGCCAGCAGCTCCGAGGGAAGGACCACTGAAGCTTTCTTT.

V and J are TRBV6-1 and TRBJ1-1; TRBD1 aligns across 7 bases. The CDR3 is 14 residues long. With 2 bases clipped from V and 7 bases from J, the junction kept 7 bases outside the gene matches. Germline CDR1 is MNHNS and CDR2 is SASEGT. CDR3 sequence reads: CASSEFFWDSEAFF. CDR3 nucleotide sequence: TGTGCCAGCAGTGAATTCTTCTGGGACAGTGAAGCTTTCTTT.

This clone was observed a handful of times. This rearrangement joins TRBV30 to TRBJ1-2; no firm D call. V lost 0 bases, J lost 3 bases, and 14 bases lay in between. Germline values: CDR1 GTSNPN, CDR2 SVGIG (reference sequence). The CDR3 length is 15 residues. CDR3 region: CAWSVGSSADYGYTF. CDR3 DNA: TGTGCCTGGAGTGTAGGCTCATCGGCGGACTATGGCTACACCTTC.

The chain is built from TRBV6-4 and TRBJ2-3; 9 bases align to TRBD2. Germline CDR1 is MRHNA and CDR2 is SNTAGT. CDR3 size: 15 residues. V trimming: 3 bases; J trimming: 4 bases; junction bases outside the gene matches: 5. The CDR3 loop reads CASSEQAGGSDTQYF. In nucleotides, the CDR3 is TGTGCCAGCAGTGAACAGGCGGGAGGGTCAGATACGCAGTATTTT.

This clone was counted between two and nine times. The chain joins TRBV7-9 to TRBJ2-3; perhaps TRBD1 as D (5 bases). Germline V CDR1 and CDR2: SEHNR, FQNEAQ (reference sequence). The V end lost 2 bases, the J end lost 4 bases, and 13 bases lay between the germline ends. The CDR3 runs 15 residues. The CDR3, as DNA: TGTGCCAGCAGCTTATTAGGGGTTGGGGCAGATACGCAGTATTTT. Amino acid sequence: CASSLLGVGADTQYF.

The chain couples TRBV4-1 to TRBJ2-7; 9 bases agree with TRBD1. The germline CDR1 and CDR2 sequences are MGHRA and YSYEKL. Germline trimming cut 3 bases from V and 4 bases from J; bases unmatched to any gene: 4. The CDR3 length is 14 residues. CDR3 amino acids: CASSQDRGKYEQYF. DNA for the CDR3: TGCGCCAGCAGCCAGGACAGGGGAAAATACGAGCAGTACTTC.

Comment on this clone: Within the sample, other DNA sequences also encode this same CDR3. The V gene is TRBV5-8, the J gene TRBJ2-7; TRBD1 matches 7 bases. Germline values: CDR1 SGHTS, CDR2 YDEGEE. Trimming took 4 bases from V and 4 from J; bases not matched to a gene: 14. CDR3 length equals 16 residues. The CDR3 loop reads CASSPRQGYTIYEQYF. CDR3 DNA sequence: TGTGCCAGCAGCCCACGACAGGGATACACTATATACGAGCAGTACTTC. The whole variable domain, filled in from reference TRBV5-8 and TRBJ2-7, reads EAGVTQSPTHLIKTRGQQATLRCSPISGHTSVYWYQQALGLGLQFLLWYDEGEERNRGNFPPRFSGRQFPNYSSELNVNALELEDSALYLCASSPRQGYTIYEQYFGPGTRLTVT.